A single T cell receptor (beta chain) is shown here with its context. Authors' analysis steps: Scientists estimated how many nucleated cells there were by amplifying reference gene primers. Measured with immunoSEQ multiplex PCR; TCRdb has only the in-frame clones, and not every one. From that table come the V and J calls and clone size; the DNA was used to work out D and trimming. The table lists about 400,000 clones, roughly 85% of them singletons, with 1.4% in the top ten. CDR3 length equals 14 residues. The ends lost 4 bases at V and 3 bases at J; junction bases unmatched: 5. Germline V gene lookup returns CDR1 SGHRS and CDR2 YFSETQ. The data derive from a study of blood T cell repertoires in COVID-19.

Sequenced: peripheral blood. V and J are TRBV5-1 and TRBJ1-1, with 8 bases aligning to TRBD1. This clonotype was obtained from a woman aged 25 to 39 with active or convalescent COVID-19. The CDR3 DNA reads as TGCGCCAGCAGCCGACAGGGGAGAGACACTGAAGCTTTCTTT. Its protein product is CASSRQGRDTEAFF.